This note documents a single T cell receptor beta chain sequence. What it recognizes is unknown. The sample is drawn from a study of blood T cells in healthy people across ages. A second PCR, run for roughly 7 to 11 cycles, used a sample-barcoded 5' primer plus a J-beta primer mix. Each cDNA molecule was tagged by a template-switch adaptor with 12 random nucleotides. TCRdb re-analysed the 5' RACE reads in MiXCR, keeping a single row per CDR3 protein. The data hold 1.5 million to 2 million distinct CDR3 sequences, with around 50% observed a single time. Study findings and constraints: Aged donors had fewer naive CD4+ cells and lower diversity than long-lived donors. Older age went with lower TCR beta diversity per million T cells, in a roughly linear way.

Total RNA extraction produced at least 5 micrograms (per sample) for the study. Germline loops: CDR1 SQVTM, CDR2 ANQGSEA. This CDR3 has 16 residues. Losses at the gene ends were 3 bases for V and 2 bases for J; bases not matched to a gene: 10. The material sequenced was blood. The receptor was derived from a woman in her 40s in good health. This sequence joins TRBV29-1 and TRBJ1-2; 9 bases agree with TRBD1. The CDR3, as DNA: TGCAGCGTTGATCCCGGGACAGGGCCAACCAACTATGGCTACACCTTC. Translated, it gives CSVDPGTGPTNYGYTF.